The next 17 T cell receptor beta chains were all read from a single sample in a study of blood T cells in healthy people across ages. Through a sample-barcoded 5' primer and a J-beta primer mix, a second PCR was run for roughly 6 to 11 cycles. TCRdb used MiXCR to reprocess the 5' RACE reads, holding one entry per CDR3 protein. The sample lists roughly 1 million distinct CDR3 sequences; approximately 25% were seen once. These sequences were also reported in another study, on T cells of mothers and their children.

Sample: blood. The source of these receptors is a girl aged 2-9 years in good health.

The sample holds a few counts of this clonotype. The V gene is TRBV7-2, the J gene TRBJ2-5; 7 bases line up with TRBD2. The DNA end is more similar to TRBJ2-1, so the J call may be wrong. Germline V CDR1 and CDR2: SGHTA, FQGNSA. The CDR3 loop spans 14 amino acids. The CDR3 sequence: CASSPEAGYNEQFF. As DNA, the CDR3 is TGTGCCAGCAGCCCCGAAGCGGGGTACAATGAGCAGTTCTTC.

CDR3: CASMPGLQETQYF. CDR3 nucleotide sequence: TGTGCCAGTATGCCGGGACTACAAGAGACCCAGTACTTC. This rearrangement joins TRBV27 to TRBJ2-5; 7 bases align to TRBD2. The CDR3 extends over 13 amino acids. Germline CDR1 MNHEY, CDR2 SMNVEV (reference sequence). V was clipped by 9 bases and J by 2 bases; unmatched bases: 6.

This sequence joins TRBV12-3 or TRBV12-4 and TRBJ2-5; D possibly matches TRBD1 or TRBD2 (5 bases each). Gene TRBJ2-7 matches the end of the DNA better, so the J call may be wrong. This CDR3 is 13 amino acids long. The CDR3 DNA is TGTGCCAGCAGCGACATAAGTGGGGGCGAGCAGTACTTC. It specifies CASSDISGGEQYF.

This clonotype was seen a handful of times. This chain connects TRBV18 to TRBJ2-1, with no clear D. CDR1 KGHSH and CDR2 LQKENI come from the germline V gene. This CDR3 region has 14 residues. Deletions cut 3 bases from V and 8 bases from J, with 14 bases between. CDR3 residues: CASSPLQPQDEQFF. CDR3 coding DNA: TGTGCCAGCTCACCTCTCCAACCCCAGGATGAGCAGTTCTTC. Full variable domain (remainder filled in from reference TRBV18 and TRBJ2-1): NAGVMQNPRHLVRRRGQEARLRCSPMKGHSHVYWYRQLPEEGLKFMVYLQKENIIDESGMPKERFSAEFPKEGPSILRIQQVVRGDSAAYFCASSPLQPQDEQFFGPGTRLTVL.

The rearrangement links TRBV2 to TRBJ1-1, with D possibly TRBD1 on 6 matching bases. Germline V gene lookup returns CDR1 SNHLY and CDR2 FYNNEI. The V gene lost 8 bases and the J gene lost 0 bases, with 16 bases spanning the gap. The CDR3 contains 15 residues. CDR3 region: CASGGKGGMNTEAFF. The CDR3 DNA is TGTGCCAGCGGCGGAAAGGGGGGGATGAACACTGAAGCTTTCTTT.

CDR3 in amino acids: CASSQWYRDGYTF. CDR3 nucleotide sequence: TGTGCCAGCTCCCAGTGGTATCGAGACGGCTACACCTTC. V usage is TRBV28 and J usage is TRBJ1-2; no clear D. The ends were cut back, 8 bases at V and 8 bases at J, with 18 bases in the middle. This CDR3 comprises 13 residues. In germline, CDR1 is MDHEN, CDR2 SYDVKM.

This clonotype has a handful of counts. The rearrangement joins TRBV20-1 to TRBJ1-4; no clear D. The CDR3 runs 14 residues. Germline-derived CDR1 and CDR2 are DFQATT and SNEGSKA (reference sequence). Trimming pared 5 bases from V and 5 bases from J, leaving 15 bases between. CDR3 in DNA: TGCAGTGCTTCCAAGGACTATAGGAATGAAAAACTGTTTTTT. Its protein product is CSASKDYRNEKLFF.

This clonotype was counted only a few times. This chain uses TRBV2 with TRBJ2-7, with 10 bases that match TRBD1. The CDR3 has 21 residues. Looked up from germline, CDR1 is SNHLY and CDR2 is FYNNEI. With V trimmed by 3 bases and J by 2 bases, 22 bases remained unmatched. The CDR3 protein is CASSDFSHVGTGVGRAYEQYF. DNA for the CDR3: TGTGCCAGCAGTGATTTTTCCCACGTTGGGACAGGGGTCGGGAGGGCCTACGAGCAGTACTTC.

This clonotype was recorded only once. In DNA form, the CDR3 reads TGTGCCAGCTCTTCTTCAAGAAAACAAGAGACCCAGTACTTC. Protein: CASSSSRKQETQYF. The chain combines TRBV18 with TRBJ2-5; D gene ambiguous. The CDR3 covers 14 residues. The germline V and J ends were trimmed by 6 bases and 2 bases, with 13 bases remaining between them. Germline V lookup: CDR1 KGHSH, CDR2 LQKENI.

The chain carries TRBV7-9 and TRBJ2-5; the match to TRBD1 covers 9 bases. The CDR3 runs 16 residues. Germline loops: CDR1 SEHNR, CDR2 FQNEAQ (reference sequence). Trimming cost V 6 bases and J 0 bases; bases outside gene matches: 8. CDR3 in DNA: TGTGCCAGCAGACGACAGGGGGGGCTGTACCAAGAGACCCAGTACTTC. Translation: CASRRQGGLYQETQYF.

This sequence joins TRBV12-3 or TRBV12-4 and TRBJ1-4; 7 bases match TRBD1. The CDR3 has 14 residues. J was trimmed by 3 bases and V by 5 bases; bases with no gene match: 3. The CDR3 sequence is CASSPGQPNEKLFF. CDR3 coding DNA: TGTGCCAGCAGTCCGGGACAGCCTAATGAAAAACTGTTTTTT.

The chain uses TRBV19 and TRBJ2-1; TRBD2 matches at 7 bases. CDR1 LNHDA and CDR2 SQIVND come from the germline V gene (reference sequence). The V and J ends lost 2 bases and 5 bases, in that order; junction bases with no gene match: 6. There are 15 residues in the CDR3. Here the CDR3 reads CASSIWGGQNNEQFF. The CDR3 bases are TGTGCCAGTAGTATATGGGGAGGGCAAAACAATGAGCAGTTCTTC.

This clonotype has a handful of counts. The J gene is TRBJ1-5, the V gene TRBV28, with a tentative D call TRBD1 (6 bases). The V gene's germline CDR1 is MDHEN and CDR2 SYDVKM. The CDR3 consists of 16 residues. Between the trimmed V and J ends, which lost 4 bases and 4 bases, there was a span of 17 bases. The CDR3 DNA follows: TGTGCCAGCAGTTCTTCCCCACAGGGTAGGAATCAGCCCCAGCATTTT. This gives the protein CASSSSPQGRNQPQHF.

The V and J genes are TRBV27 and TRBJ2-1, with D maybe TRBD2 (7 bases). The DNA end is a closer match to TRBJ2-5, so the J assignment may be wrong. Per the germline V gene, CDR1 is MNHEY and CDR2 is SMNVEV (reference sequence). CDR3 length: 14 residues. CDR3 DNA: TGTGCCAGCAGCCAAAATTTGGGGGGGCAGACCCAGTACTTC. It is translated as CASSQNLGGQTQYF.

V gene TRBV12-3 or TRBV12-4 combines with J gene TRBJ1-1, with D unclear. CDR3 length equals 11 residues. With 6 bases removed from V and 14 bases from J, the gap between germline ends came to 16 bases. The CDR3: CASSIGSMLFF. CDR3 DNA: TGTGCCAGCAGCATAGGATCTATGTTGTTCTTT.

The chain carries TRBV12-3 or TRBV12-4 and TRBJ2-7; perhaps TRBD2 as D (6 bases). The CDR3 extends over 16 amino acids. Trimming left V 4 bases short and J 2 bases short, with 18 bases between. The CDR3 DNA follows: TGTGCCAGCAGTTACAAACTCGGGACTGGGACCTACGAGCAGTACTTC. Its translation: CASSYKLGTGTYEQYF.

The V call is TRBV5-1, the J call TRBJ2-5; D gene uncertain. The J call may be mistaken, given a closer DNA end match to TRBJ2-1. The length of the CDR3 is 15 residues. Germline V gene lookup returns CDR1 SGHRS and CDR2 YFSETQ. As DNA, the CDR3 is TGCGCCAGCAGCTTGACGTCGGTTCAAGCCCCTGAGCAGTTCTTC. This encodes CASSLTSVQAPEQFF.